This T cell receptor (beta chain) was obtained from a study of T and B cells in COVID-19 patients. BIOMED2 TRB-A/B primer pools were used in multiplex TRB PCR. TCRdb re-analysed the multiplex PCR reads in MiXCR, keeping a single row per CDR3 protein. In the table there are about 8,000 distinct CDR3 sequences, 26% of which are singletons. TRB was amplified from around 250-500 ng of blood genomic DNA. CDR1 SGHRS and CDR2 YFSETQ come from the germline V gene. The length of the CDR3 is 16 residues. The V and J ends lost 4 bases and 8 bases, in that order; junction bases with no gene match: 13. The chain is built from TRBV5-1 and TRBJ2-1, with 9 bases that match TRBD2. The specimen sequenced was blood. The sequence was collected from a human donor with active COVID-19. CDR3 sequence reads: CASSLAGTSSLYEQFF. In DNA, the CDR3 is TGCGCCAGCAGCCTGGCCGGGACTAGCTCTCTCTATGAGCAGTTCTTC.